The 27 T cell receptor beta chains reported below all come from one sample, sequenced in a study of blood T cell repertoires in COVID-19. The data were produced by immunoSEQ multiplex PCR, yet TCRdb's version contains in-frame clones alone and is incomplete. Of almost 80,000 clones in the sample, roughly 80% are singletons; the top ten hold less than 40%. Sequenced input: peripheral blood. These receptors were taken from a woman aged 70-85 years with acute or convalescent COVID-19.

The J gene is TRBJ2-3, the V gene TRBV28, with TRBD1 identical over 7 bases. Germline lookup yields CDR1 MDHEN and CDR2 SYDVKM. This CDR3 has 12 residues. Trimming took 5 bases from V and 7 from J; bases not matched to a gene: 3. The DNA of the CDR3 is TGTGCCAGCAGTAGGGGACAGAATACGCAGTATTTT. Translation: CASSRGQNTQYF.

The V and J genes are TRBV6-6 and TRBJ2-1; TRBD2 matches at 10 bases. Germline V CDR1 and CDR2: MNHNY, SVGAGI (reference sequence). This CDR3 spans 13 amino acids. The trim removed 7 bases at V and 9 bases at J, leaving 6 bases unmatched. The CDR3 DNA sequence: TGTGCCAGCAAAGTTTTAGCGGGAGGTGAGCAGTTCTTC. This encodes CASKVLAGGEQFF.

The chain employs TRBV3-1 (or the pseudogene TRBV3-2) and TRBJ2-1, with 8 bases lining up with TRBD2. Germline CDR1 is LGHDT and CDR2 is YNNKEL (reference sequence). The CDR3 extends over 15 amino acids. J gave up 3 bases and V 3 bases, and 4 bases lay outside the gene matches. The CDR3 nucleotides are TGTGCCAGCAGCCAGCTAGCGGGTGGCTACAATGAGCAGTTCTTC. It is translated as CASSQLAGGYNEQFF.

This sequence joins TRBV3-1 (or the pseudogene TRBV3-2) and TRBJ2-7; 9 bases map to TRBD1. The germline V gene has CDR1 LGHDT and CDR2 YNNKEL (reference sequence). CDR3 length: 12 residues. Trimming at V came to 7 bases and at J to 4 bases, leaving 2 bases not matched to a gene. CDR3 bases: TGTGCCAGCAAGGGACAGGGTTACGAGCAGTACTTC. Protein product: CASKGQGYEQYF.

J is TRBJ2-2 and V is TRBV9, with 11 nucleotides matching TRBD2. CDR1 and CDR2 from the germline V gene are SGDLS and YYNGEE. This CDR3 is built from 17 residues. The V and J ends lost 4 bases and 5 bases, in that order; junction bases with no gene match: 10. CDR3 residues: CASSLSASGRTTGELFF. The CDR3 region has the DNA TGTGCCAGCAGCCTGTCCGCTAGCGGGAGGACTACCGGGGAGCTGTTTTTT.

The V call is TRBV7-2, the J call TRBJ2-1, with 14 bases matching TRBD2. V was clipped by 9 bases and J by 6 bases; unmatched bases: 4. This CDR3 spans 14 amino acids. Germline V CDR1 and CDR2: SGHTA, FQGNSA. CDR3 DNA: TGTGCCAGTTCGGGACTAGCGGGAGCCAATGAGCAGTTCTTC. Translated: CASSGLAGANEQFF. Variable domain in full (rest from reference TRBV7-2 and TRBJ2-1): GAGVSQSPSNKVTEKGKDVELRCDPISGHTALYWYRQSLGQGLEFLIYFQGNSAPDKSGLPSDRFSAERTGGSVSTLTIQRTQQEDSAVYLCASSGLAGANEQFFGPGTRLTVL.

The chain joins TRBV19 to TRBJ1-5; TRBD1 is a possible D gene (6 bases). The length of the CDR3 is 18 residues. Between the trimmed V and J ends, which lost 2 bases and 0 bases, there was a span of 17 bases. The germline V gene has CDR1 LNHDA and CDR2 SQIVND (reference sequence). CDR3 amino acids: CASSIPGLGAISNQPQHF. The CDR3 DNA sequence: TGTGCCAGTAGTATACCGGGTCTGGGGGCCATTAGCAATCAGCCCCAGCATTTT.

The chain recombines TRBV29-1 with TRBJ2-1; D gene unclear. Looked up from germline, CDR1 is SQVTM and CDR2 is ANQGSEA. Trimming took 1 base from V and 6 from J, leaving 7 bases between them. This CDR3 has 12 amino acids. The CDR3 here is CSVEVGPNEQFF. The CDR3 bases are TGCAGCGTTGAAGTTGGCCCCAATGAGCAGTTCTTC.

The chain combines TRBV21-1 with TRBJ1-1. TRBV21-1 is marked as a pseudogene. The length of the CDR3 is 16 residues. The CDR3 DNA reads as TGTGCCAGCAGCAAATCCCATTGGGGGGGAACCACTGAAGCTTTCTTT. This sequence encodes CASSKSHWGGTTEAFF.

The chain employs TRBV6-5 and TRBJ1-1; 7 bases are shared with TRBD1. V lost 6 bases and J lost 1; bases outside the gene matches: 5. This CDR3 is built from 14 residues. The V gene's germline CDR1 is MNHEY and CDR2 SVGAGI. The CDR3 spells CASRMGQTNTEAFF. As DNA, the CDR3 is TGTGCCAGCAGAATGGGACAGACGAACACTGAAGCTTTCTTT.

This chain joins TRBV3-1 (or the pseudogene TRBV3-2) and TRBJ2-5; TRBD2 might be the D (6 bases). This CDR3 region has 14 residues. Deletions cut 4 bases from V and 5 bases from J, with 14 bases between. The germline CDR1 and CDR2 sequences are LGHDT and YNNKEL (reference sequence). CDR3 sequence (DNA): TGTGCCAGCAGCCCCCCGGGCGGAGGGGAGACCCAGTACTTC. Residues: CASSPPGGGETQYF.

This clone was found once. The chain links TRBV30 to TRBJ2-7, with a tentative D call TRBD2 (6 bases). Germline-derived CDR1 and CDR2 are GTSNPN and SVGIG (reference sequence). The CDR3 runs 14 residues. Trimming cost V 0 bases and J 0 bases, with 9 bases left between them. The CDR3 DNA reads TGTGCCTGGAGTGTTGGGGGGTACTCCTACGAGCAGTACTTC. Translation: CAWSVGGYSYEQYF.

This rearrangement joins TRBV5-1 to TRBJ2-7; 7 positions agree with TRBD2. Germline assignment: CDR1 SGHRS and CDR2 YFSETQ. V trimming: 4 bases; J trimming: 5 bases; junction bases outside the gene matches: 9. CDR3 length equals 14 residues. The CDR3 coding sequence is TGCGCCAGCAGCCCGGGAGGTCCTCTCAACGAGCAGTACTTC. Residues: CASSPGGPLNEQYF.

The genes are TRBV19 and TRBJ1-2; D is unclear. The V gene's germline CDR1 is LNHDA and CDR2 SQIVND (reference sequence). The CDR3 contains 12 residues. V gave up 6 bases and J gave up 5 bases, with 10 bases separating them. DNA for the CDR3: TGTGCCAGTAGGAGGGAGGGATATGGCTACACCTTC. Translated: CASRREGYGYTF.

In its sample, this clone was seen many times. The rearrangement links TRBV4-1 to TRBJ1-2, with D possibly being TRBD1 (6 bases). Germline V gene lookup returns CDR1 MGHRA and CDR2 YSYEKL. This CDR3 is built from 13 residues. The germline V and J ends were trimmed by 3 bases and 2 bases, with 7 bases remaining between them. The CDR3 is CASSQQGNYGYTF. For the CDR3, the DNA is TGCGCCAGCAGCCAGCAGGGGAACTATGGCTACACCTTC.

The V and J genes are TRBV10-1 and TRBJ1-1; D remains ambiguous. There are 12 residues in the CDR3. Deletions cut 4 bases from V and 6 bases from J, with 9 bases between. Germline V gene sequence: CDR1 WNHNN, CDR2 SYGVQD (reference sequence). The CDR3 DNA sequence: TGCGCCAGCAGTGGCAGCGGGGCTGAAGCTTTCTTT. Protein: CASSGSGAEAFF.

This clone was seen a few times. The rearrangement links TRBV3-1 (or the pseudogene TRBV3-2) to TRBJ2-3; 9 nucleotides line up with TRBD2. The germline V gene has CDR1 LGHDT and CDR2 YNNKEL (reference sequence). The J segment lost 1 base and the V segment lost 1 base, leaving 3 bases of the junction unmatched. The CDR3 extends over 16 amino acids. The CDR3 DNA reads as TGTGCCAGCAGCCAAGGGGCGGGAGGGGGCACAGATACGCAGTATTTT. It encodes CASSQGAGGGTDTQYF.

This clone was counted once. CDR3 in DNA: TGCGCCAGCAGCTTCCCGGGACAGACATTCACAGATACGCAGTATTTT. The encoded protein is CASSFPGQTFTDTQYF. The rearrangement joins TRBV5-1 to TRBJ2-3, with 7 bases identical to TRBD1. CDR3 length: 16 residues. J gave up 2 bases and V 2 bases, and 8 bases lay outside the gene matches. From germline, CDR1 is SGHRS and CDR2 YFSETQ.

The rearrangement uses TRBV9 and TRBJ2-1; D gene ambiguous. Germline lookup yields CDR1 SGDLS and CDR2 YYNGEE. The V end was cut by 3 bases, the J end by 8 bases, with 18 bases between. The CDR3 has 15 amino acids. DNA of the CDR3: TGTGCCAGCAGCGGTATTCAGAAGTTCGCCGATGAGCAGTTCTTC. This sequence encodes CASSGIQKFADEQFF.

CDR3 coding DNA: TGTGCCAGCAAGAGCGGGAGAGGCGCCGGGGAGCTGTTTTTT. This codes for CASKSGRGAGELFF. This chain links TRBV9 with TRBJ2-2; the match to TRBD2 covers 8 bases. V shed 6 bases, J shed 6 bases, and the junction held 7 bases outside the gene matches. Looked up from germline, CDR1 is SGDLS and CDR2 is YYNGEE. This CDR3 has 14 amino acids.

The gene calls are TRBV18 and TRBJ1-4; 7 nucleotides match TRBD1. The CDR3 runs 15 residues. The germline V gene encodes CDR1 KGHSH and CDR2 LQKENI. Trimming removed 5 bases from V and 5 bases from J; junction bases left unmatched: 8. CDR3 DNA sequence: TGTGCCAGCTCAGATACCGGGACAGAGAATGAAAAACTGTTTTTT. Translation: CASSDTGTENEKLFF. The full variable domain, in which reference TRBV18 and TRBJ1-4 provide the parts outside the CDR3, is NAGVMQNPRHLVRRRGQEARLRCSPMKGHSHVYWYRQLPEEGLKFMVYLQKENIIDESGMPKERFSAEFPKEGPSILRIQQVVRGDSAAYFCASSDTGTENEKLFFGSGTQLSVL.

The rearrangement uses TRBV11-1 and TRBJ1-1, with 8 bases that match TRBD1. With V trimmed by 1 base and J by 5 bases, 6 bases remained unmatched. The CDR3 has 15 amino acids. CDR1 SGHAT and CDR2 FQDESV come from the germline V gene (reference sequence). The CDR3 DNA reads TGTGCCAGCAGCTTAGGACAGGGGCGGGAGACTGAAGCTTTCTTT. Its protein is CASSLGQGRETEAFF.

This clone was counted a single time. V gene TRBV5-1 combines with J gene TRBJ2-7; 7 bases match TRBD1. The germline V gene encodes CDR1 SGHRS and CDR2 YFSETQ. The CDR3 has 14 residues. V lost 4 bases to trimming and J lost 3 bases; unmatched junction nucleotides: 7. The CDR3 is CASSVTGQGYEQYF. Written as DNA, the CDR3 is TGCGCCAGCAGCGTGACAGGGCAAGGCTACGAGCAGTACTTC.

The chain links TRBV2 to TRBJ2-3; the match to TRBD2 covers 10 bases. The CDR3 runs to 15 residues. Germline V gene sequence: CDR1 SNHLY, CDR2 FYNNEI. After removal of 6 bases from V and 2 bases from J, the junction contained 5 bases not matched to a gene. DNA for the CDR3: TGTGCCAGCAGCCCGGGACTAGCGTTCACAGATACGCAGTATTTT. Protein: CASSPGLAFTDTQYF.

The chain uses TRBV5-1 and TRBJ1-2; D is perhaps TRBD1 (6 bases). The CDR3 contains 14 residues. Trimming left V 4 bases short and J 4 bases short, with 14 bases between. CDR1 is SGHRS and CDR2 is YFSETQ in the germline V gene. CDR3 sequence (DNA): TGCGCCAGCAGCCCCCGACAGGATGGCTATGGCTACACCTTC. Translated: CASSPRQDGYGYTF.

This chain joins TRBV5-6 and TRBJ2-1, with 12 bases matching TRBD2. CDR3 length: 16 amino acids. Germline values: CDR1 SGHDT, CDR2 YYEEEE. Trimming took 6 bases from V and 8 from J; bases not matched to a gene: 12. DNA of the CDR3: TGTGCCAGCATTATCCTAGCGGGAGGGCCTAGGGATGAGCAGTTCTTC. Its translation: CASIILAGGPRDEQFF.

The CDR3 DNA follows: TGTGCCAGCAGCTTTGGACAGGGGGCCTCCTACGAGCAGTACTTC. Its protein product is CASSFGQGASYEQYF. The rearrangement joins TRBV11-2 to TRBJ2-7; 11 positions agree with TRBD1. The CDR3 length is 15 residues. J gave up 0 bases and V 3 bases, and 1 base lay outside the gene matches. The V gene's germline CDR1 is SGHAT and CDR2 FQNNGV. The full variable domain, rest sourced from reference TRBV11-2 and TRBJ2-7, is EAGVAQSPRYKIIEKRQSVAFWCNPISGHATLYWYQQILGQGPKLLIQFQNNGVVDDSQLPKDRFSAERLKGVDSTLKIQPAKLEDSAVYLCASSFGQGASYEQYFGPGTRLTVT.